This T cell receptor (beta chain) was captured in a study of blood T cell repertoires in COVID-19. Overall study: The samples span acute and convalescent COVID-19 from the United States, Italy and Spain. PBMCs, B-cell-depleted T cells, or T cells were the source of the cDNA or gDNA that made up the material.

This CDR3 contains 13 residues. Germline CDR1 and CDR2: SGHRS and YFSETQ. In the case of this clone: At one of its ends the junction is not consistent with the germline gene, which may arise from a read error.

Original processing notes: Reference gene primer amplification in the assay estimated nucleated cell counts. Clones were sequenced by immunoSEQ multiplex PCR, and TCRdb holds only the in-frame ones, with some missing. V, J and clone size reflect that table, while D and trimming were determined from the DNA. This sample has about 190,000 clones, with roughly four fifths found just once. The sequencing sample was made of peripheral blood. V and J are TRBV5-1 and TRBJ2-7, with D uncertain. The sequence was obtained from a man aged 50 to 60 who had recovered from COVID-19. This CDR3 is CASSLGLSDEQYF. CDR3 bases: TGCGCCAGCAGCTTGGGACTCTCCGACGAGCAGTACTTC.